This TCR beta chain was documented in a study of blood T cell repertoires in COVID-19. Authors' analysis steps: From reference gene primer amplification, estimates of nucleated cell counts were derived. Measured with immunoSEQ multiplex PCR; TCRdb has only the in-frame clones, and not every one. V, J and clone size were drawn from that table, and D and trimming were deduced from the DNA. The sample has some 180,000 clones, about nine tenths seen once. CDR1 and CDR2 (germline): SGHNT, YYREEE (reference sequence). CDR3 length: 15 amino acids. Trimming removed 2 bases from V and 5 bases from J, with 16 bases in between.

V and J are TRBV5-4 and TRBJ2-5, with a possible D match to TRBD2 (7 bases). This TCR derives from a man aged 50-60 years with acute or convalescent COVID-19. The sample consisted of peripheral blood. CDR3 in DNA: TGTGCCAGCAGCTTCTGGGGGGGGGCCTCTGAGACCCAGTACTTC. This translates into CASSFWGGASETQYF.